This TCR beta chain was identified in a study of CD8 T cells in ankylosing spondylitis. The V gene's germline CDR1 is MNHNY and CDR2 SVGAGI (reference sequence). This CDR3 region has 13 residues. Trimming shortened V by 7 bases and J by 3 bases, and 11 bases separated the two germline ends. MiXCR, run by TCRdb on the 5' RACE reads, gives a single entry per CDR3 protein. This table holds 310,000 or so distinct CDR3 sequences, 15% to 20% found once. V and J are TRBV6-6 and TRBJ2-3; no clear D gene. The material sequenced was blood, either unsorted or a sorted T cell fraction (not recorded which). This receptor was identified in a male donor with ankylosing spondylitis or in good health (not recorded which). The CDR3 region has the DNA TGTGCCAGCAACAAACTCCGAACAGATACGCAGTATTTT. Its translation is CASNKLRTDTQYF.